This is a list of T cell receptor beta chains from one sample in a study of T cells in Graves' hyperthyroidism and ophthalmopathy. TCRdb fed the multiplex PCR reads into MiXCR, producing one record per CDR3 protein. The sample consists of hundreds of thousands of distinct CDR3 sequences, over 15% of them appearing once. The source material was blood. The receptors were sampled from a woman aged 18-30 years with Graves' hyperthyroidism. The CDR3 runs from the conserved cysteine through the conserved F or W. D genes are given only for firm matches. For some rows the clone size is stated as once, few or many, or as a class when expanded; others skip it.

CDR3nt,CDR3aa,d_gene,abundance,v_gene,j_gene
TGTGCCAGCAGTTCCACCTTGAACACTGAAGCTTTCTTT,CASSSTLNTEAFF,-,many,TRBV6-1,TRBJ1-1
TGTGCCACCATAGGAGGGGTTGGAGATGAGCAGTTCTTC,CATIGGVGDEQFF,-,many,TRBV24-1,TRBJ2-1
TGTGCCAGCAGTGTAGGGGAGGGTTCCTACAATGAGCAGTTCTTC,CASSVGEGSYNEQFF,TRBD2,-,TRBV28,TRBJ2-1
TGCGCCAGCAGCTTGGTTCGGCGGGAGGCAGATACGCAGTATTTT,CASSLVRREADTQYF,TRBD2,few,TRBV5-1,TRBJ2-3
TGTGCTAGTGGTTTGGTTAGCGGGGGGGCCCACGAGCAGTACTTC,CASGLVSGGAHEQYF,TRBD2,few,TRBV12-5,TRBJ2-7
TGCAGTGCGCCTAGGACAGGGGAAGGCCCTGGGGCCAACGTCCTGACTTTC,CSAPRTGEGPGANVLTF,TRBD1,-,TRBV20-1,TRBJ2-6
TGTGCCAGCAGCTTCGTGGAGACCCAGTACTTC,CASSFVETQYF,-,many,TRBV7-2,TRBJ2-5
TGTGCCACCAGTGCAGGGACAAGGAGGGAGCAGCCCCAGCATTTT,CATSAGTRREQPQHF,-,few,TRBV24-1,TRBJ1-5
TGTGCTAGTGGTTTTTGGGAATCCTACGAGCAGTACTTC,CASGFWESYEQYF,-,-,TRBV12-5,TRBJ2-7
TGCGCCAGCAGTGGAGTCGGGGCTAACTATGGCTACACCTTC,CASSGVGANYGYTF,-,-,TRBV10-2,TRBJ1-2
TGTGCCACCAGCTTGGGGTTGTCCGCTAGCACAGATACGCAGTATTTT,CATSLGLSASTDTQYF,-,many,TRBV24-1,TRBJ2-3
TGCGCCAGCAGCCAAGCAGTAGGACAAACCTATGGCTACACCTTC,CASSQAVGQTYGYTF,-,-,TRBV4-1,TRBJ1-2
TGTGCCAGCAGTTTAGGCGGCAGGGGTAACACTGAAGCTTTCTTT,CASSLGGRGNTEAFF,-,many,TRBV12-3/TRBV12-4,TRBJ1-1
TGTGCCAGCAGCCCCCACGGGTCCACCACCGGGGAGCTGTTTTTT,CASSPHGSTTGELFF,-,few,TRBV11-3,TRBJ2-2
TGTGCCAGCAGTCCCCCTGGCGGGGAGCTGTTTTTT,CASSPPGGELFF,-,-,TRBV12-3/TRBV12-4,TRBJ2-2
TGTGCCATCAGTGGACCGGGACTAGCGGAGCCGGGGAGCGAGCAGTACTTC,CAISGPGLAEPGSEQYF,TRBD2,few,TRBV6-1,TRBJ2-7
TGTGCCAGCAGTTTATCTTCAATCCGACAGTTCCATACGCAGTATTTT,CASSLSSIRQFHTQYF,-,many,TRBV28,TRBJ2-3
TGTGCCACCAGCAGGAGGGGGCGCGACAATGAGCAGTTCTTC,CATSRRGRDNEQFF,TRBD1,few,TRBV15,TRBJ2-1
TGTGCCACCCGACTAGGGACAACGAACACCGGGGAGCTGTTTTTT,CATRLGTTNTGELFF,-,few,TRBV24-1,TRBJ2-2
TGTGCCAGCACCCCAACAAACCTGGCAGTATACGAGCAGTACTTC,CASTPTNLAVYEQYF,-,-,TRBV6-1,TRBJ2-7
TGTGCCACCAGCAGAGATCGGGGGCCCGATTCACCCCTCCACTTT,CATSRDRGPDSPLHF,-,few,TRBV15,TRBJ1-6
TGTGCCAGCAGCTTTTCTAGCGCCACAGATGCGCAGTATTTT,CASSFSSATDAQYF,-,many,TRBV7-2,TRBJ2-3
TGTGCCAGCAGTCCCTCGGAAGGAACAGGCGGCTACACCTTC,CASSPSEGTGGYTF,-,-,TRBV27,TRBJ1-2
TGTGCCAGCAGCTTATTGGGACAGGGTCTCACTGAAGCTTTCTTT,CASSLLGQGLTEAFF,TRBD1,-,TRBV7-2,TRBJ1-1
TGTGCCATTGGTTTGGACGGGAACACTGAAGCTTTCTTT,CAIGLDGNTEAFF,-,few,TRBV28,TRBJ1-1